This TCR beta chain was recorded in a study of T cells in Graves' hyperthyroidism and ophthalmopathy. RNA transcripts served as the template for amplifying TCR beta CDR3 regions. Primed by the HTBI set, a first-round RT-PCR was run on the TCR CDR3. TCRdb reanalysed the multiplex PCR reads using MiXCR and keeps one entry per CDR3 protein. The sample carries 490,000 or so distinct CDR3 sequences, less than 25% recorded once. This CDR3 has 15 residues. The germline CDR1 and CDR2 sequences are MNHEY and SVGEGT. Trimming took 1 base from V and 1 from J, leaving 11 bases between them. The J gene is TRBJ2-7, the V gene TRBV6-2 or TRBV6-3, with D tentatively TRBD2 (6 bases). Sample: blood. The receptor was isolated from an older woman with Graves' ophthalmopathy. CDR3: CASSYFGGQSYEQYF. Here the CDR3 DNA reads TGTGCCAGCAGTTACTTCGGGGGTCAATCCTACGAGCAGTACTTC.